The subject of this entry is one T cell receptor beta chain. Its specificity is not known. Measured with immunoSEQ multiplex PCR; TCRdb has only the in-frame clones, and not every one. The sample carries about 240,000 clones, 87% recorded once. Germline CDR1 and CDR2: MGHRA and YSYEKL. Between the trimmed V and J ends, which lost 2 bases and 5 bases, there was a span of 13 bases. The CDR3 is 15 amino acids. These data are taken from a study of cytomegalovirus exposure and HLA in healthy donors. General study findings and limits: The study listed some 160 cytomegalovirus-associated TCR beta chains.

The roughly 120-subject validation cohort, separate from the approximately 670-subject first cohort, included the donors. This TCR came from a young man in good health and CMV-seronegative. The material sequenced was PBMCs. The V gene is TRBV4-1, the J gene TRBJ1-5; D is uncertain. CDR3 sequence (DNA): TGCGCCAGCAGCCAATTGTTCTCGCGGGATCAGCCCCAGCATTTT. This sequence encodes CASSQLFSRDQPQHF.